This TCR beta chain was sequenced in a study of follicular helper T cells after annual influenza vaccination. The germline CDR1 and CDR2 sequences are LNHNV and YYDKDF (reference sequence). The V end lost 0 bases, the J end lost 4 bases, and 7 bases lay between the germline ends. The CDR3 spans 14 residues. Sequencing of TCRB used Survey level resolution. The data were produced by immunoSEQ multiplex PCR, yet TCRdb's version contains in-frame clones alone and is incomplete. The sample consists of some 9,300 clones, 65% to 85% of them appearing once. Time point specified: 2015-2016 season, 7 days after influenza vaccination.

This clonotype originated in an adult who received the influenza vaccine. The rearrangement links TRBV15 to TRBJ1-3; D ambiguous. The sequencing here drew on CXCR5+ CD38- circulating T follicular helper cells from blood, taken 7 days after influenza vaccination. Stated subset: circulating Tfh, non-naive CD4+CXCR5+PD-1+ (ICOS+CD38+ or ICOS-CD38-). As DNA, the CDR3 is TGTGCCACCAGCAGAGATTCTGCCGGAAACACCATATATTTT. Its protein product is CATSRDSAGNTIYF.